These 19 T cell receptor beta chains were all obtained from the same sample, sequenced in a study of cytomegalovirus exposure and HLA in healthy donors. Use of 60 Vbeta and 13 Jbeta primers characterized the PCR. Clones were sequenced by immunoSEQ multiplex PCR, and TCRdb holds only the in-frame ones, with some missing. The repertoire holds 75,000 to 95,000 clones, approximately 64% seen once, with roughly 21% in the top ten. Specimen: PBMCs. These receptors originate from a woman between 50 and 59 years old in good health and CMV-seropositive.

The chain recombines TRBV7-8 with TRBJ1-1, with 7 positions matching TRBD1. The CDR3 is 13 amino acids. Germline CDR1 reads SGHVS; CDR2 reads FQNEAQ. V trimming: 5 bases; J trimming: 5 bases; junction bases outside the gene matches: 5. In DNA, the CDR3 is TGTGCCAGCAGCCTAACAGGGGCTACTGAAGCTTTCTTT. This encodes CASSLTGATEAFF. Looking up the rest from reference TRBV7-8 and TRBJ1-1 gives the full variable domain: GAGVSQSPRYKVAKRGQDVALRCDPISGHVSLFWYQQALGQGPEFLTYFQNEAQLDKSGLPSDRFFAERPEGSVSTLKIQRTQQEDSAVYLCASSLTGATEAFFGQGTRLTVV.

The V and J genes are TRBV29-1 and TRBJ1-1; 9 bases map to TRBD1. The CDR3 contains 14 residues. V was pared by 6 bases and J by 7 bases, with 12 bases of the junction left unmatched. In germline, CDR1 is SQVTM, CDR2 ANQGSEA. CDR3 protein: CSVRTGAPSGEAFF. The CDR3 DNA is TGCAGCGTCCGGACAGGGGCCCCTTCCGGTGAAGCTTTCTTT. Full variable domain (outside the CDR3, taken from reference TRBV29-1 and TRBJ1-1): SAVISQKPSRDICQRGTSLTIQCQVDSQVTMMFWYRQQPGQSLTLIATANQGSEATYESGFVIDKFPISRPNLTFSTLTVSNMSPEDSSIYLCSVRTGAPSGEAFFGQGTRLTVV.

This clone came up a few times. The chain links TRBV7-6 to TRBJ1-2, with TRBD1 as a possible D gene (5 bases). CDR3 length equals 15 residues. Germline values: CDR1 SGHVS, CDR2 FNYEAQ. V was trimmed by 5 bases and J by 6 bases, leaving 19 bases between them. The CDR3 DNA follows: TGTGCCAGCAGCCCCCTCGAAGGGGAAGCCAATGGCTACACCTTC. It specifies CASSPLEGEANGYTF.

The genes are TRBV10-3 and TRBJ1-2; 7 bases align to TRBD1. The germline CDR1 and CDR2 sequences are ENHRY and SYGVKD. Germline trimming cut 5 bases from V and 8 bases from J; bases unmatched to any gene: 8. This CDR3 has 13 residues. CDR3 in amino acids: CAISSGTADGYTF. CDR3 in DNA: TGTGCCATCAGTTCCGGGACAGCGGACGGCTACACCTTC.

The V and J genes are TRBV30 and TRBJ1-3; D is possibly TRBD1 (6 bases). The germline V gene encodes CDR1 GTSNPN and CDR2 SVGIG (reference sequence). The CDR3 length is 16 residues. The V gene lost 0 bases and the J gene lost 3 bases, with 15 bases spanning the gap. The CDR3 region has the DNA TGTGCCTGGAGTGTACAGGGCTTAGTTAGTGGAAACACCATATATTTT. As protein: CAWSVQGLVSGNTIYF.

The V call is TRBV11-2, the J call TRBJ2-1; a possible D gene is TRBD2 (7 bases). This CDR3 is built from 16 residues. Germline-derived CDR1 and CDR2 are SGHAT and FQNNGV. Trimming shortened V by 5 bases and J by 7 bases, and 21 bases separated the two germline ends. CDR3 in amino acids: CASSGDGGARVNEQFF. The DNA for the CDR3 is TGTGCCAGCAGCGGTGATGGGGGGGCACGGGTAAATGAGCAGTTCTTC.

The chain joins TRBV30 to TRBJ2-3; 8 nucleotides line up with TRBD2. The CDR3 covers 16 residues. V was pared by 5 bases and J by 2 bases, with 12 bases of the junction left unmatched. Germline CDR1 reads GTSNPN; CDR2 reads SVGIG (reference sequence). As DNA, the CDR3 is TGTGCCTGGGGGCCGATACGGGGGGGAAACACAGATACGCAGTATTTT. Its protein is CAWGPIRGGNTDTQYF.

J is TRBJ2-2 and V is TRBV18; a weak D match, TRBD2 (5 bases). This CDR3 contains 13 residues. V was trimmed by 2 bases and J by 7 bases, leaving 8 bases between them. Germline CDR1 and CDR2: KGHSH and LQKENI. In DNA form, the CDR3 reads TGTGCCAGCTCACCATCTACTAGCGGGGAGCTGTTTTTT. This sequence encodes CASSPSTSGELFF. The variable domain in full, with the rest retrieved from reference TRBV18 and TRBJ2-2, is NAGVMQNPRHLVRRRGQEARLRCSPMKGHSHVYWYRQLPEEGLKFMVYLQKENIIDESGMPKERFSAEFPKEGPSILRIQQVVRGDSAAYFCASSPSTSGELFFGEGSRLTVL.

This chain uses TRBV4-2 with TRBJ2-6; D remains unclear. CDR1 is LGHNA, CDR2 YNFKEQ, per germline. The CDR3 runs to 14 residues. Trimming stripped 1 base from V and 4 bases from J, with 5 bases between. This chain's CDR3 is CASSQVSGANVLTF. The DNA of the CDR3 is TGTGCCAGCAGCCAAGTTTCAGGGGCCAACGTCCTGACTTTC.

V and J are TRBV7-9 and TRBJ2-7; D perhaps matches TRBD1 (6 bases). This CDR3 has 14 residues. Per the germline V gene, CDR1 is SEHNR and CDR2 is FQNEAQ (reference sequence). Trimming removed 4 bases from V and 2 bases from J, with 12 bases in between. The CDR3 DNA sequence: TGTGCCAGCAGCTACCCCGGACAGCCCTACGAGCAGTACTTC. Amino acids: CASSYPGQPYEQYF.

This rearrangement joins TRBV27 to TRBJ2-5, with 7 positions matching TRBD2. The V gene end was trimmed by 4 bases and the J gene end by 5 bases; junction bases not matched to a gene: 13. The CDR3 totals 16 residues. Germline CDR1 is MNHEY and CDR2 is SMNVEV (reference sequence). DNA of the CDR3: TGTGCCAGCAGTTCCTCACCTTCACTAGCGACGGAGACCCAGTACTTC. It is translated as CASSSSPSLATETQYF.

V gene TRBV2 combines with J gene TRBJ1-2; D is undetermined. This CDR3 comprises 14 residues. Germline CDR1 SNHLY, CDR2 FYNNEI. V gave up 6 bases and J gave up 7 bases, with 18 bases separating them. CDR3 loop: CASRRDISRGGYTF. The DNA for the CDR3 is TGTGCCAGCAGGCGAGATATATCACGTGGTGGCTACACCTTC.

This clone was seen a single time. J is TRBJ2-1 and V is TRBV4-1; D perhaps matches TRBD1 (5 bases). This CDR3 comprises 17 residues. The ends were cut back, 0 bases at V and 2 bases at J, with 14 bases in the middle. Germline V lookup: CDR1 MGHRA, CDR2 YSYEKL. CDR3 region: CASSQDPWQGTYNEQFF. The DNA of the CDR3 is TGCGCCAGCAGCCAAGATCCGTGGCAGGGTACCTACAATGAGCAGTTCTTC.

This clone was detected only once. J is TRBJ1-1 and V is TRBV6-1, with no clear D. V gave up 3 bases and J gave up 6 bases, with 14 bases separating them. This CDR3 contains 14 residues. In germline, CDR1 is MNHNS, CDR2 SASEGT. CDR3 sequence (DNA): TGTGCCAGCAGTGATATTAACAAACAGCCTGAAGCTTTCTTT. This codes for CASSDINKQPEAFF.

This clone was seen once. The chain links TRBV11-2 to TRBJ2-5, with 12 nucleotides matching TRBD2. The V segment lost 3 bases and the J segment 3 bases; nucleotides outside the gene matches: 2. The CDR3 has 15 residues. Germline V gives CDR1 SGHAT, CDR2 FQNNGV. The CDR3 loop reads CASSFLAGGEETQYF. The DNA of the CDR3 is TGTGCCAGCAGCTTTCTAGCGGGGGGGGAAGAGACCCAGTACTTC.

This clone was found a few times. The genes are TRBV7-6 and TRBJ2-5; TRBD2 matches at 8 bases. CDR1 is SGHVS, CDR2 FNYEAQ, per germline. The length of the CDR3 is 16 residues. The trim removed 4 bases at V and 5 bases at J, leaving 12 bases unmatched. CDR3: CASSSLGAGAEETQYF. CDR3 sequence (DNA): TGTGCCAGCAGCTCCTTGGGAGCGGGGGCGGAGGAGACCCAGTACTTC.

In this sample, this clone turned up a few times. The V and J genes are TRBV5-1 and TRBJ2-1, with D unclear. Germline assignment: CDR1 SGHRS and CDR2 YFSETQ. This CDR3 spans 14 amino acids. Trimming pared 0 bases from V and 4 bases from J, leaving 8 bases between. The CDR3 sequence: CASSLAERYNEQFF. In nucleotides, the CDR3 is TGCGCCAGCAGCTTGGCCGAGCGATACAATGAGCAGTTCTTC.

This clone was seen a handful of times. The CDR3 DNA sequence: TGTGCCAGCAGCACCCGACAGGGCGTGGAGCTGTTTTTT. Its translation: CASSTRQGVELFF. The V and J genes are TRBV7-9 and TRBJ2-2, with TRBD1 matching 7 bases. Germline assignment: CDR1 SEHNR and CDR2 FQNEAQ (reference sequence). The ends lost 5 bases at V and 10 bases at J; junction bases unmatched: 7. The CDR3 extends over 13 amino acids.

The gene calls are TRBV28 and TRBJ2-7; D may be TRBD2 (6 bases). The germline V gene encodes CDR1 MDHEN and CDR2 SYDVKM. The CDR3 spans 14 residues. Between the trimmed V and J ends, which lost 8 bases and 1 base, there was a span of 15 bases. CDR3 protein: CASHTGSTSYEQYF. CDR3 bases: TGTGCCAGCCACACCGGGAGTACTTCCTACGAGCAGTACTTC. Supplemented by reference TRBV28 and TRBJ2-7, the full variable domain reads DVKVTQSSRYLVKRTGEKVFLECVQDMDHENMFWYRQDPGLGLRLIYFSYDVKMKEKGDIPEGYSVSREKKERFSLILESASTNQTSMYLCASHTGSTSYEQYFGPGTRLTVT.